The text below deals with one T cell receptor beta chain. PCR primers comprised 60 Vbeta and 13 Jbeta primers. Sequencing was performed with immunoSEQ multiplex PCR; in TCRdb, only in-frame clones are kept and a portion is missing. The data hold 150,000 to 200,000 clones, with about 79% observed a single time. This sample is drawn from a study of cytomegalovirus exposure and HLA in healthy donors. V was shortened by 3 bases and J by 2 bases, with 11 bases between the two germline ends. This CDR3 region has 16 residues. Germline V lookup: CDR1 MDHEN, CDR2 SYDVKM. Specimen: PBMCs. This clonotype was sampled from a man between 40 and 49 years old in good health and CMV-seropositive. The chain couples TRBV28 to TRBJ2-6, with unresolved D. CDR3: CASSFSGSPGANVLTF. The CDR3 DNA is TGTGCCAGCAGTTTTTCCGGGTCCCCTGGGGCCAACGTCCTGACTTTC.